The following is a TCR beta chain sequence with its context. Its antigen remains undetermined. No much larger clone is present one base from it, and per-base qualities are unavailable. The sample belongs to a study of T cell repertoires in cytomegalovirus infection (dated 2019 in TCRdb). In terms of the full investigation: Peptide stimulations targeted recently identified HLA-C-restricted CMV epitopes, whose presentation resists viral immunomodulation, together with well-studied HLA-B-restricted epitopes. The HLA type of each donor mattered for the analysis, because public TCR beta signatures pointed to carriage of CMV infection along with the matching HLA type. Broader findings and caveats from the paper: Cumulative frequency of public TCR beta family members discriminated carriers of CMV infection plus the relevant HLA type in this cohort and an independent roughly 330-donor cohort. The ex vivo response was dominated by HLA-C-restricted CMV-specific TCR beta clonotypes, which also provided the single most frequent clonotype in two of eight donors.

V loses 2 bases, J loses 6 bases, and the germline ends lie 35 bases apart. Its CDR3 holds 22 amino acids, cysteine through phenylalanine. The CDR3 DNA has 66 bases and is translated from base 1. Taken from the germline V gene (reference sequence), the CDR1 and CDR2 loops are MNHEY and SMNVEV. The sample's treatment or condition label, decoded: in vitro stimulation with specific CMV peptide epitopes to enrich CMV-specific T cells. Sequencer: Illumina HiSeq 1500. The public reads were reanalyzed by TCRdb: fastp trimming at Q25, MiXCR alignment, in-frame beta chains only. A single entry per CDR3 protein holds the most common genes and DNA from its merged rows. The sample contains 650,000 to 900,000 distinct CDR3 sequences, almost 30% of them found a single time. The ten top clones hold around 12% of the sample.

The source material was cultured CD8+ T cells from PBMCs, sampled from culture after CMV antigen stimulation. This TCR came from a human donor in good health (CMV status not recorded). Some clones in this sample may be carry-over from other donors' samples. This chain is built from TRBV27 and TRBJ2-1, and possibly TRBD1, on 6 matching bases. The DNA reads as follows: TGTGCCAGCAGTTTAAAGGCGGAGTTCAGGGGCGTCATAACCGGGCATTTCAATGAGCAGTTCTTC. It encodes CASSLKAEFRGVITGHFNEQFF.